This TCR beta chain originates from a study of blood T cell repertoires in COVID-19. The germline CDR1 and CDR2 sequences are SEHNR and FQNEAQ (reference sequence). The CDR3 has 14 residues. Unmatched junction bases numbered 2, after V lost 5 bases and J lost 3 bases. As originally analysed: Scientists estimated how many nucleated cells there were by amplifying reference gene primers. Assay used: immunoSEQ multiplex PCR; TCRdb lists only in-frame clones, some missing. Clone size and V and J calls were adopted from that table, with D and trimming inferred from the DNA. The data contain roughly 380,000 clones, roughly 87% of them seen just once; the ten biggest clones take up around 3%. Assignment of participants to cohorts was predicated upon participant-reported clinical history. Recovered participants had two consecutive negative NP/OP PCR tests, healthcare professional clearance, or symptom resolution.

This chain links TRBV7-9 with TRBJ1-1, with 11 bases lining up with TRBD1. The sequence came from a woman in her 30s who had recovered from COVID-19. The sequenced material came from PBMCs or T cells enriched from blood (not recorded which). This CDR3 reads CASSRGQGDTEAFF. The DNA of the CDR3 is TGTGCCAGCAGCCGGGGACAGGGGGACACTGAAGCTTTCTTT.